A single sample is the source of the 11 T cell receptor beta chains below, sequenced in a study of somatic mutations in cytotoxic T cells in rheumatoid arthritis. Some clones are missing from TCRdb's copy, which holds only in-frame ones; the method was immunoSEQ multiplex PCR. This table holds 20,000 to 25,000 clones, nearly 80% found once. Source material: CD8+ T cells sorted from blood. The origin of the receptors is an adult with rheumatoid arthritis.

This chain links TRBV5-1 with TRBJ1-1, with 7 bases aligning to TRBD1. CDR1 and CDR2 (germline): SGHRS, YFSETQ. The length of the CDR3 is 14 residues. The junction had 2 bases not matched to a gene; V was cut back by 2 bases and J by 1 base. The CDR3 region is CASSFNRGNTEAFF. The CDR3 bases are TGCGCCAGCAGCTTTAACAGGGGGAACACTGAAGCTTTCTTT.

The chain has TRBV27 and TRBJ1-1; the D gene is possibly TRBD1 (5 bases). V lost 0 bases and J 5 bases, leaving 10 bases between the germline ends. Germline V lookup: CDR1 MNHEY, CDR2 SMNVEV (reference sequence). This CDR3 has 14 residues. As DNA, the CDR3 is TGTGCCAGCAGTTTATCGAATTGGGGGACTGAAGCTTTCTTT. It codes for CASSLSNWGTEAFF.

The chain has TRBV4-1 and TRBJ2-6; D is unresolved. Germline V gene sequence: CDR1 MGHRA, CDR2 YSYEKL. The V gene lost 1 base and the J gene lost 0 bases, with 10 bases spanning the gap. The CDR3 loop spans 17 amino acids. Here the CDR3 DNA reads TGCGCCAGCAGCCAAGTGAGGCAGAACTCTGGGGCCAACGTCCTGACTTTC. Translated: CASSQVRQNSGANVLTF.

The V call is TRBV6-1, the J call TRBJ2-7; D is undetermined. Germline-derived CDR1 and CDR2 are MNHNS and SASEGT. This CDR3 comprises 13 residues. With 5 bases removed from V and 0 bases from J, the gap between germline ends came to 8 bases. As DNA, the CDR3 is TGTGCCAGCAGTCCCGAGACCTCCTACGAGCAGTACTTC. Translating it yields CASSPETSYEQYF.

This chain joins TRBV29-1 and TRBJ2-1, with D possibly TRBD1 on 5 matching bases. This CDR3 has 11 amino acids. Germline CDR1 reads SQVTM; CDR2 reads ANQGSEA. Trimming pared 4 bases from V and 10 bases from J, leaving 11 bases between. CDR3 in DNA: TGCAGCGTTGTCGCGGCAGGGGAGCAGTTCTTC. Translating gives CSVVAAGEQFF.

This clone has only one observation. This chain joins TRBV6-1 and TRBJ2-7, with 9 bases that match TRBD1. The CDR3 runs to 17 residues. The germline CDR1 and CDR2 sequences are MNHNS and SASEGT. J gave up 1 base and V 2 bases, and 9 bases lay outside the gene matches. In nucleotides, the CDR3 is TGTGCCAGCAGTGAATTCTCCTACGGGACAGGGTCCTACGAGCAGTACTTC. It encodes CASSEFSYGTGSYEQYF.

V usage is TRBV27 and J usage is TRBJ2-7, with D tentatively TRBD1 (5 bases). The CDR3 sequence is 11 residues long. V was trimmed by 7 bases and J by 4 bases, leaving 8 bases between them. CDR1 MNHEY and CDR2 SMNVEV come from the germline V gene (reference sequence). CDR3 in DNA: TGTGCCAGCATAAAGGGGTACGAGCAGTACTTC. Translated, it gives CASIKGYEQYF.

The V call is TRBV7-9, the J call TRBJ1-2; D is perhaps TRBD1 (5 bases). The CDR3 is made up of 14 amino acids. Trimming took 1 base from V and 8 from J, leaving 14 bases between them. Germline loops: CDR1 SEHNR, CDR2 FQNEAQ (reference sequence). Written as DNA, the CDR3 is TGTGCCAGCAGCTTAGGGGGCAGGCCCTGGGGCTACACCTTC. This sequence encodes CASSLGGRPWGYTF.

This sequence joins TRBV12-5 and TRBJ1-3; the D is unclear. Germline V gene sequence: CDR1 LGHNT, CDR2 FRNRAP. The CDR3 consists of 14 residues. With 5 bases removed from V and 0 bases from J, the gap between germline ends came to 8 bases. In DNA form, the CDR3 reads TGTGCTAGTGGTCCTTCGATCTCTGGAAACACCATATATTTT. Its protein is CASGPSISGNTIYF.

This clone occurred once. The V call is TRBV4-1, the J call TRBJ1-1; 9 nucleotides line up with TRBD1. The CDR3 totals 16 residues. The germline gives CDR1 MGHRA, CDR2 YSYEKL. The J segment lost 1 base and the V segment lost 8 bases, leaving 11 bases of the junction unmatched. Written as DNA, the CDR3 is TGCGCCAGCGAGTTAGAGACAGGGGGACCGAACACTGAAGCTTTCTTT. Protein sequence: CASELETGGPNTEAFF.

The chain joins TRBV6-5 to TRBJ2-5, with 11 bases matching TRBD1. Trimming took 2 bases from V and 5 from J; bases not matched to a gene: 4. Germline V gene data show CDR1 as MNHEY and CDR2 as SVGAGI. The CDR3 spans 15 residues. The CDR3, as DNA: TGTGCCAGCAGTTACCGGACAGGGGGCCCGGAGACCCAGTACTTC. Protein product: CASSYRTGGPETQYF.